Below, 32 T cell receptor beta chains from the same sample are listed, as sequenced in a study of siplizumab effects on memory and regulatory T cells. Profiling relied on immunoSEQ multiplex PCR, and the TCRdb table lists in-frame clones only, not all of them. The sample has under 85,000 clones, around nine tenths seen once. Sequencing input: Tregs sorted from blood. These receptors were taken from a human donor in good health.

This clone was counted between two and nine times. This chain uses TRBV5-1 with TRBJ2-1, with 8 bases identical to TRBD2. CDR1 and CDR2 (germline): SGHRS, YFSETQ. The V gene end was trimmed by 4 bases and the J gene end by 5 bases; junction bases not matched to a gene: 5. CDR3 size: 14 residues. This CDR3 reads CASSNSGIHNEQFF. CDR3 nucleotide sequence: TGCGCCAGCAGCAATAGCGGGATCCACAATGAGCAGTTCTTC.

The chain employs TRBV11-3 and TRBJ1-5, with 7 bases that match TRBD1. Germline V gene data show CDR1 as SGHNT and CDR2 as YENEEA. The length of the CDR3 is 15 residues. The V gene end was trimmed by 6 bases and the J gene end by 4 bases; junction bases not matched to a gene: 9. The CDR3 spells CASSLPGQENQPQHF. In nucleotides, the CDR3 is TGTGCCAGCAGTTTACCCGGACAGGAGAATCAGCCCCAGCATTTT.

The V call is TRBV20-1, the J call TRBJ2-1, with D perhaps TRBD2 (5 bases). There are 11 residues in the CDR3. With 3 bases removed from V and 10 bases from J, the gap between germline ends came to 10 bases. Germline loops: CDR1 DFQATT, CDR2 SNEGSKA (reference sequence). The CDR3 region is CSASHRLEQFF. The CDR3 DNA sequence: TGCAGTGCTAGCCACAGACTAGAGCAGTTCTTC.

This clone occurred once. The chain combines TRBV9 with TRBJ2-3; 14 bases align to TRBD2. The CDR3 length is 17 residues. The germline gives CDR1 SGDLS, CDR2 YYNGEE. J lost 2 bases, V lost 3 bases, and 5 bases had no gene match. As DNA, the CDR3 is TGTGCCAGCAGCGCGAGACTAGCGGGAGGGAACACAGATACGCAGTATTTT. It encodes CASSARLAGGNTDTQYF.

The chain joins TRBV18 to TRBJ2-2; unclear D gene. The CDR3 has 13 amino acids. The V end was cut by 3 bases, the J end by 4 bases, with 6 bases between. Germline-derived CDR1 and CDR2 are KGHSH and LQKENI. CDR3 in DNA: TGTGCCAGCTCACCCGGGCCCACCGGGGAGCTGTTTTTT. Protein sequence: CASSPGPTGELFF.

This chain connects TRBV6-5 to TRBJ1-1, with D possibly being TRBD1 (6 bases). The CDR3 has 13 amino acids. V dropped 4 bases and J dropped 7 bases, with 13 bases sitting between them. The germline V gene has CDR1 MNHEY and CDR2 SVGAGI. The CDR3 spells CASSSSTTGEAFF. CDR3 nucleotide sequence: TGTGCCAGCAGTTCCTCGACGACAGGTGAAGCTTTCTTT.

The V call is TRBV7-9, the J call TRBJ1-1; D is ambiguous. From germline, CDR1 is SEHNR and CDR2 FQNEAQ (reference sequence). The CDR3 runs 12 residues. V lost 3 bases, J lost 3 bases, and 5 bases lay in between. CDR3 DNA sequence: TGTGCCAGCAGCTTGGTAGACACTGAAGCTTTCTTT. Protein product: CASSLVDTEAFF.

The chain links TRBV28 to TRBJ2-3; 7 bases align to TRBD1. With 6 bases clipped from V and 3 bases from J, the junction kept 9 bases outside the gene matches. This CDR3 has 15 residues. CDR1 and CDR2 from the germline V gene are MDHEN and SYDVKM. The CDR3 loop is CASSRSGGGTDTQYF. CDR3 nucleotides: TGTGCCAGCAGCCGATCAGGGGGTGGGACAGATACGCAGTATTTT. Full variable domain (outside the CDR3, taken from reference TRBV28 and TRBJ2-3): DVKVTQSSRYLVKRTGEKVFLECVQDMDHENMFWYRQDPGLGLRLIYFSYDVKMKEKGDIPEGYSVSREKKERFSLILESASTNQTSMYLCASSRSGGGTDTQYFGPGTRLTVL.

The CDR3 region is CAIKAQTGYGYTF. CDR3 in DNA: TGTGCCATCAAGGCGCAGACGGGGTATGGCTACACCTTC. The chain recombines TRBV10-3 with TRBJ1-2; D ambiguous. Germline values: CDR1 ENHRY, CDR2 SYGVKD. This CDR3 is 13 amino acids long. The V end lost 7 bases, the J end lost 5 bases, and 14 bases lay between the germline ends.

The chain couples TRBV15 to TRBJ1-1; 9 bases align to TRBD1. CDR1 is LNHNV, CDR2 YYDKDF, per germline (reference sequence). The CDR3 consists of 19 residues. V was pared by 1 base and J by 0 bases, with 12 bases of the junction left unmatched. The CDR3 DNA reads as TGTGCCACCAGCAGAGGTTCTCTCCGGGACAGGGACATGAACACTGAAGCTTTCTTT. Its protein product is CATSRGSLRDRDMNTEAFF.

This clone ranks as medium-sized. The chain joins TRBV6-6 to TRBJ1-1; D remains ambiguous. CDR1 and CDR2 from the germline V gene are MNHNY and SVGAGI (reference sequence). The CDR3 extends over 13 amino acids. With 6 bases removed from V and 4 bases from J, the gap between germline ends came to 12 bases. CDR3 sequence reads: CASRIIMGTEAFF. The CDR3 DNA is TGTGCCAGCAGAATAATAATGGGCACTGAAGCTTTCTTT.

This sequence joins TRBV2 and TRBJ2-1, with D unclear. This CDR3 comprises 14 residues. Trimming took off 5 bases at V and 8 bases at J, with 16 bases between the two ends. The germline CDR1 and CDR2 sequences are SNHLY and FYNNEI. The DNA for the CDR3 is TGTGCCAGCAGTCGATTAGTCCGCCGGGATGAGCAGTTCTTC. Its translation is CASSRLVRRDEQFF.

The chain combines TRBV5-1 with TRBJ2-7; 12 bases map to TRBD1. CDR1 and CDR2 from the germline V gene are SGHRS and YFSETQ. The CDR3 has 13 residues. The V and J ends lost 9 bases and 6 bases, in that order; junction bases with no gene match: 7. The CDR3 DNA follows: TGCGCCACCTCGGGACAGGGGGCCGGCGAGCAGTACTTC. It specifies CATSGQGAGEQYF.

This clone has a handful of counts. The CDR3 spells CASRAGEGYTF. The CDR3 coding sequence is TGTGCCAGTAGGGCTGGTGAAGGCTACACCTTC. The chain employs TRBV19 and TRBJ1-2; D remains unclear. There are 11 residues in the CDR3. Trimming pared 6 bases from V and 8 bases from J, leaving 10 bases between. Germline CDR1 is LNHDA and CDR2 is SQIVND (reference sequence).

The chain is built from TRBV19 and TRBJ1-1; D may be TRBD1 (5 bases). Deletions cut 3 bases from V and 4 bases from J, with 12 bases between. CDR3 length: 14 residues. Germline V gives CDR1 LNHDA, CDR2 SQIVND (reference sequence). The CDR3 protein is CASSISGLGTEAFF. The CDR3 coding sequence is TGTGCCAGTAGTATCTCAGGGCTGGGCACTGAAGCTTTCTTT.

The chain carries TRBV2 and TRBJ2-7; 8 bases are a match to TRBD2. The CDR3 totals 12 residues. V shed 9 bases, J shed 3 bases, and the junction held 4 bases outside the gene matches. Germline V gives CDR1 SNHLY, CDR2 FYNNEI. CDR3: CASRSGDYEQYF. The CDR3 nucleotides are TGTGCCAGTCGTAGCGGGGACTACGAGCAGTACTTC.

The rearrangement links TRBV5-4 to TRBJ2-1; TRBD2 is a possible D gene (6 bases). Trimming removed 4 bases at V and 7 bases at J, with 18 bases between. Per the germline V gene, CDR1 is SGHNT and CDR2 is YYREEE (reference sequence). CDR3 size: 15 residues. In DNA, the CDR3 is TGTGCCAGCAGCCCGGGCGGGGAGTATACTAATGAGCAGTTCTTC. Its translation is CASSPGGEYTNEQFF. The entire variable domain, with the rest obtained from reference TRBV5-4 and TRBJ2-1, is as follows: ETGVTQSPTHLIKTRGQQVTLRCSSQSGHNTVSWYQQALGQGPQFIFQYYREEENGRGNFPPRFSGLQFPNYSSELNVNALELDDSALYLCASSPGGEYTNEQFFGPGTRLTVL.

The rearrangement joins TRBV19 to TRBJ2-6; 7 positions agree with TRBD2. Germline V gene data show CDR1 as LNHDA and CDR2 as SQIVND (reference sequence). Unmatched junction bases numbered 11, after V lost 6 bases and J lost 0 bases. The CDR3 is 18 residues long. CDR3 residues: CASSLSGGLISGANVLTF. CDR3 DNA: TGTGCCAGTAGCCTCTCGGGGGGACTCATCTCTGGGGCCAACGTCCTGACTTTC.

This chain connects TRBV30 to TRBJ1-4; no clear D gene. Germline lookup yields CDR1 GTSNPN and CDR2 SVGIG (reference sequence). V was shortened by 0 bases and J by 8 bases, with 4 bases between the two germline ends. The CDR3 totals 11 residues. CDR3 sequence: CAWSVGEKLFF. The CDR3 DNA is TGTGCCTGGAGTGTAGGAGAAAAACTGTTTTTT.

The genes are TRBV6-5 and TRBJ1-1, with a tentative D call TRBD1 (5 bases). V was shortened by 2 bases and J by 4 bases, with 11 bases between the two germline ends. The CDR3 covers 14 residues. Germline values: CDR1 MNHEY, CDR2 SVGAGI. This CDR3 is CASSYSRGGTEAFF. Written as DNA, the CDR3 is TGTGCCAGCAGTTACAGCCGGGGGGGCACTGAAGCTTTCTTT.

This clone showed up just once. The chain carries TRBV6-1 and TRBJ1-5; D gene uncertain. Germline V gives CDR1 MNHNS, CDR2 SASEGT. The CDR3 is 13 amino acids. The ends were cut back, 6 bases at V and 0 bases at J, with 6 bases in the middle. CDR3 in DNA: TGTGCCAGCAGGCAATATAGCAATCAGCCCCAGCATTTT. It yields the protein CASRQYSNQPQHF.

This clone has a single count. V usage is TRBV11-2 and J usage is TRBJ2-1, with TRBD1 matching over 9 bases. V was clipped by 8 bases and J by 6 bases; unmatched bases: 17. This CDR3 comprises 17 residues. Per germline, CDR1 SGHAT and CDR2 FQNNGV. The chain's CDR3 is CASALLAGTGYSNEQFF. The CDR3 nucleotides read TGTGCCAGCGCCCTCCTGGCCGGGACAGGGTACAGCAATGAGCAGTTCTTC.

The rearrangement links TRBV7-8 to TRBJ1-1, with unresolved D. The CDR3 is 13 amino acids. The V end was cut by 5 bases, the J end by 3 bases, with 10 bases between. Germline V gene lookup returns CDR1 SGHVS and CDR2 FQNEAQ. The CDR3 sequence is CASSLGDHTEAFF. Written as DNA, the CDR3 is TGTGCCAGCAGCCTAGGCGACCACACTGAAGCTTTCTTT.

The sample holds a few counts of this clone. The chain links TRBV6-1 to TRBJ2-1; TRBD2 agrees at 11 bases. J lost 6 bases, V lost 7 bases, and 8 bases had no gene match. The CDR3 consists of 15 residues. Germline assignment: CDR1 MNHNS and CDR2 SASEGT. The CDR3 loop reads CASKIPGLAVNEQFF. CDR3 nucleotide sequence: TGTGCCAGCAAAATCCCGGGACTAGCGGTCAATGAGCAGTTCTTC.

V gene TRBV9 combines with J gene TRBJ2-3; 12 bases fit TRBD2. V shed 4 bases and J 3 bases; nucleotides not matched to a gene: 6. CDR3 length: 16 amino acids. Germline CDR1 reads SGDLS; CDR2 reads YYNGEE. Written as DNA, the CDR3 is TGTGCCAGCAGCTCCGGGACTAGCGGGTTGACAGATACGCAGTATTTT. Amino acid sequence: CASSSGTSGLTDTQYF.

J is TRBJ1-4 and V is TRBV18; D gene uncertain. Germline V gene sequence: CDR1 KGHSH, CDR2 LQKENI. The germline V and J ends were trimmed by 1 base and 12 bases, with 6 bases remaining between them. This CDR3 region has 11 residues. The DNA of the CDR3 is TGTGCCAGCTCACCACGGGAGGAACTGTTTTTT. Translated, it gives CASSPREELFF. The whole variable domain, remainder taken from reference TRBV18 and TRBJ1-4, is NAGVMQNPRHLVRRRGQEARLRCSPMKGHSHVYWYRQLPEEGLKFMVYLQKENIIDESGMPKERFSAEFPKEGPSILRIQQVVRGDSAAYFCASSPREELFFGSGTQLSVL.

This clone has a handful of counts. In DNA, the CDR3 is TGTGCCAGTAGTAGGACTAGCGGGAGGACAGATACGCAGTATTTT. It yields the protein CASSRTSGRTDTQYF. J is TRBJ2-3 and V is TRBV19; TRBD2 matches at 14 bases. Germline V CDR1 and CDR2: LNHDA, SQIVND (reference sequence). This CDR3 contains 15 residues. V lost 4 bases and J lost 3; bases outside the gene matches: 0.

The rearrangement joins TRBV7-2 to TRBJ1-5; D may be TRBD1 (6 bases). Germline V CDR1 and CDR2: SGHTA, FQGNSA. The CDR3 length is 15 residues. V was cut by 6 bases and J by 1 base, with 13 bases left in between. The CDR3 protein is CASSIGGGSNQPQHF. The DNA for the CDR3 is TGTGCCAGCAGTATCGGGGGCGGGAGCAATCAGCCCCAGCATTTT.

The J gene is TRBJ2-5, the V gene TRBV5-1; D may match TRBD1 or TRBD2 (6 bases each). Germline-derived CDR1 and CDR2 are SGHRS and YFSETQ. The V gene lost 5 bases and the J gene lost 2 bases, with 10 bases spanning the gap. This CDR3 is built from 13 residues. The CDR3 DNA reads TGCGCCAGCAGAGGGGGAGGACAAGAGACCCAGTACTTC. This sequence encodes CASRGGGQETQYF. Full variable domain (missing parts from reference TRBV5-1 and TRBJ2-5): KAGVTQTPRYLIKTRGQQVTLSCSPISGHRSVSWYQQTPGQGLQFLFEYFSETQRNKGNFPGRFSGRQFSNSRSEMNVSTLELGDSALYLCASRGGGQETQYFGPGTRLLVL.

This clone was seen just once. This sample also contains other DNA sequences that code for the same CDR3. This chain uses TRBV5-8 with TRBJ1-1; possibly TRBD1 for D (5 bases). Germline values: CDR1 SGHTS, CDR2 YDEGEE. Trimming cost V 9 bases and J 7 bases, with 19 bases left between them. The CDR3 loop spans 13 amino acids. The CDR3, as DNA: TGTGCCATATATCCCAGGGCCGCTTATGAAGCTTTCTTT. Its protein is CAIYPRAAYEAFF.

The chain uses TRBV5-1 and TRBJ2-1; no clear D. V gave up 1 base and J gave up 7 bases, with 6 bases separating them. The CDR3 loop spans 12 amino acids. Germline loops: CDR1 SGHRS, CDR2 YFSETQ. The CDR3: CASSLLLNEQFF. CDR3 nucleotides: TGCGCCAGCAGCTTGCTTCTGAATGAGCAGTTCTTC.

The chain is built from TRBV15 and TRBJ2-7; 7 bases are shared with TRBD1. The J segment lost 6 bases and the V segment lost 5 bases, leaving 7 bases of the junction unmatched. The CDR3 has 13 residues. Germline V gives CDR1 LNHNV, CDR2 YYDKDF (reference sequence). CDR3 sequence: CATSPGTVREQYF. The CDR3 nucleotides read TGTGCCACCAGCCCCGGGACAGTTCGCGAGCAGTACTTC.